This TCR beta chain came from a study of cytomegalovirus exposure and HLA in healthy donors. The PCR made use of 60 Vbeta and 13 Jbeta primers. Clones were sequenced by immunoSEQ multiplex PCR, and TCRdb holds only the in-frame ones, with some missing. The data hold about 160,000 clones, with roughly 72% observed a single time. Regarding this clone: Its antigen is not identified.

From germline, CDR1 is MNHNS and CDR2 SASEGT. The CDR3 runs to 12 residues. The V and J ends lost 0 bases and 10 bases respectively, with 6 bases between them. Points from the study as a whole: In a later analysis, several top co-occurrence clusters appeared linked to parvovirus B19, influenza, CMV and Epstein-Barr virus.

The chain couples TRBV6-1 to TRBJ1-4, with D perhaps matching TRBD1 (5 bases). The sequence derives from a middle-aged man in good health and CMV-seropositive. The sample taken for sequencing was PBMCs. The CDR3 bases are TGTGCCAGCAGTGAAGCTAGGGGAAAACTGTTTTTT. It encodes CASSEARGKLFF.